The rows below give T cell receptor beta chains drawn from one sample of a study of blood T cell repertoires in COVID-19. Using immunoSEQ multiplex PCR, the repertoire was profiled, and TCRdb retains in-frame clones only, with some absent. This sample has tens of thousands of clones; about 87% occur once, and the top ten carry 8% to 10%. The sequenced material came from peripheral blood. Source of these receptors: a human donor in a cohort sampled during active COVID-19. Each CDR3 is given with its conserved first and last residue. The D gene is left open where the match is weak. Clone size is given for some rows only: seen once, a few or many times, or a class if the clone is expanded.

v_call: TRBV6-5
j_call: TRBJ1-4
clone_size: NA
d_call: TRBD1
cdr3_aa: CASSSTGARNEKLFF
cdr3_nt: TGTGCCAGCAGTTCTACAGGGGCTCGTAATGAAAAACTGTTTTTT

v_call: TRBV7-2
j_call: TRBJ1-2
clone_size: NA
d_call: TRBD1
cdr3_aa: CASSFGQGNYGYTF
cdr3_nt: TGTGCCAGCAGCTTTGGACAGGGTAACTATGGCTACACCTTC

v_call: TRBV27
j_call: TRBJ1-1
clone_size: NA
d_call: NA
cdr3_aa: CARLPRGGTEAFF
cdr3_nt: TGTGCCCGACTCCCTCGGGGGGGCACTGAAGCTTTCTTT

v_call: TRBV9
j_call: TRBJ2-7
clone_size: NA
d_call: NA
cdr3_aa: CASSVVGGAGEQYF
cdr3_nt: TGTGCCAGCAGCGTAGTTGGAGGGGCGGGCGAGCAGTACTTC

v_call: TRBV7-3
j_call: TRBJ1-1
clone_size: NA
d_call: TRBD1
cdr3_aa: CASSATTGVTEAFF
cdr3_nt: TGTGCCAGCAGCGCGACGACAGGGGTAACTGAAGCTTTCTTT

v_call: TRBV5-8
j_call: TRBJ2-3
clone_size: NA
d_call: TRBD1
cdr3_aa: CASRRDRGTDTQYF
cdr3_nt: TGTGCCAGCAGAAGGGACAGGGGCACAGATACGCAGTATTTT

v_call: TRBV6-5
j_call: TRBJ2-1
clone_size: few
d_call: TRBD2
cdr3_aa: CASTLTSGGLQFF
cdr3_nt: TGTGCCAGCACCTTGACTAGCGGGGGGTTGCAGTTCTTC

v_call: TRBV12-5
j_call: TRBJ1-5
clone_size: NA
d_call: TRBD1
cdr3_aa: CASGPDRGMGNQPQHF
cdr3_nt: TGTGCTAGTGGACCAGACAGGGGAATGGGCAATCAGCCCCAGCATTTT

v_call: TRBV5-4
j_call: TRBJ2-5
clone_size: NA
d_call: TRBD2
cdr3_aa: CASSLTSGGPQETQYF
cdr3_nt: TGTGCCAGCAGCTTAACTAGCGGGGGCCCCCAAGAGACCCAGTACTTC

v_call: TRBV28
j_call: TRBJ1-3
clone_size: NA
d_call: NA
cdr3_aa: CASSSGGNTIYF
cdr3_nt: TGTGCCAGCAGTTCGGGAGGAAACACCATATATTTT

v_call: TRBV7-3
j_call: TRBJ2-3
clone_size: NA
d_call: TRBD2
cdr3_aa: CASSLTSGAPDTQYF
cdr3_nt: TGTGCCAGCAGCTTGACTAGCGGGGCCCCAGATACGCAGTATTTT

v_call: TRBV30
j_call: TRBJ1-5
clone_size: NA
d_call: NA
cdr3_aa: CAWSPQGNQPQHF
cdr3_nt: TGTGCCTGGAGTCCTCAGGGGAATCAGCCCCAGCATTTT

v_call: TRBV7-2
j_call: TRBJ2-2
clone_size: NA
d_call: TRBD2
cdr3_aa: CASSLLSVRGRGTGELFF
cdr3_nt: TGTGCCAGCAGCTTACTCTCTGTGCGCGGGAGGGGTACCGGGGAGCTGTTTTTT

v_call: TRBV6-5
j_call: TRBJ2-7
clone_size: NA
d_call: TRBD2
cdr3_aa: CASSAGGPWYF
cdr3_nt: TGTGCCAGCAGCGCGGGAGGTCCCTGGTACTTC

v_call: TRBV9
j_call: TRBJ1-5
clone_size: NA
d_call: NA
cdr3_aa: CASSVGLGNQPQHF
cdr3_nt: TGTGCCAGCAGCGTAGGACTCGGCAATCAGCCCCAGCATTTT

v_call: TRBV3-1/TRBV3-2
j_call: TRBJ2-1
clone_size: NA
d_call: TRBD2
cdr3_aa: CASSPGLAVNEQFF
cdr3_nt: TGTGCCAGCAGCCCAGGACTAGCGGTGAATGAGCAGTTCTTC

v_call: TRBV29-1
j_call: TRBJ2-5
clone_size: NA
d_call: NA
cdr3_aa: CSVGLSQETQYF
cdr3_nt: TGCAGCGTTGGACTCAGTCAAGAGACCCAGTACTTC

v_call: TRBV29-1
j_call: TRBJ1-1
clone_size: once
d_call: NA
cdr3_aa: CSVEREIDTEAFF
cdr3_nt: TGCAGCGTTGAAAGAGAGATCGACACTGAAGCTTTCTTT

v_call: TRBV5-1
j_call: TRBJ2-2
clone_size: NA
d_call: TRBD1
cdr3_aa: CASTSTGFDTGELFF
cdr3_nt: TGCGCCAGCACCTCGACAGGGTTTGACACCGGGGAGCTGTTTTTT

v_call: TRBV18
j_call: TRBJ1-3
clone_size: once
d_call: NA
cdr3_aa: CASSPPLGGGSDGNTIYF
cdr3_nt: TGTGCCAGCTCACCACCGCTTGGGGGGGGCAGCGATGGAAACACCATATATTTT

v_call: TRBV9
j_call: TRBJ1-4
clone_size: NA
d_call: NA
cdr3_aa: CASSVSPTNEKLFF
cdr3_nt: TGTGCCAGCAGCGTATCTCCAACTAATGAAAAACTGTTTTTT

v_call: TRBV30
j_call: TRBJ1-1
clone_size: NA
d_call: NA
cdr3_aa: CAWSVLGKAFF
cdr3_nt: TGTGCCTGGAGTGTACTAGGGAAAGCTTTCTTT

v_call: TRBV7-2
j_call: TRBJ1-6
clone_size: NA
d_call: TRBD1
cdr3_aa: CASSSDRGGNSPLHF
cdr3_nt: TGTGCCAGCAGCTCGGACAGGGGGGGTAATTCACCCCTCCACTTT

v_call: TRBV19
j_call: TRBJ2-3
clone_size: NA
d_call: TRBD2
cdr3_aa: CASTLTGAGGTDTQYF
cdr3_nt: TGTGCCAGTACCCTTACCGGAGCGGGGGGGACAGATACGCAGTATTTT

v_call: TRBV20-1
j_call: TRBJ1-5
clone_size: NA
d_call: NA
cdr3_aa: CSASLPGSNQPQHF
cdr3_nt: TGCAGTGCTAGTTTGCCAGGGTCAAATCAGCCCCAGCATTTT

v_call: TRBV19
j_call: TRBJ2-7
clone_size: NA
d_call: NA
cdr3_aa: CASSAGRKSPYEQYF
cdr3_nt: TGTGCCAGTAGTGCGGGACGTAAGAGCCCCTACGAGCAGTACTTC

v_call: TRBV28
j_call: TRBJ1-5
clone_size: NA
d_call: NA
cdr3_aa: CASSSDSFNSNQPQHF
cdr3_nt: TGTGCCAGCAGTTCCGACTCCTTCAATAGCAATCAGCCCCAGCATTTT

v_call: TRBV11-1
j_call: TRBJ2-2
clone_size: NA
d_call: NA
cdr3_aa: CASSLDGSNTGELFF
cdr3_nt: TGTGCCAGCAGCTTAGACGGGAGTAACACCGGGGAGCTGTTTTTT

v_call: TRBV6-2/TRBV6-3
j_call: TRBJ2-1
clone_size: NA
d_call: TRBD2
cdr3_aa: CASSFSGGANEQFF
cdr3_nt: TGTGCCAGCAGTTTTAGCGGGGGGGCAAATGAGCAGTTCTTC

v_call: TRBV27
j_call: TRBJ1-5
clone_size: NA
d_call: NA
cdr3_aa: CASTPTVYSNQPQHF
cdr3_nt: TGTGCCAGCACCCCGACAGTTTATAGCAATCAGCCCCAGCATTTT

v_call: TRBV7-9
j_call: TRBJ1-5
clone_size: NA
d_call: TRBD1
cdr3_aa: CASSSGTETYSNQPQHF
cdr3_nt: TGTGCCAGCAGCTCCGGGACAGAGACTTATAGCAATCAGCCCCAGCATTTT

v_call: TRBV4-1
j_call: TRBJ2-3
clone_size: NA
d_call: NA
cdr3_aa: CASSSADTDTQYF
cdr3_nt: TGCGCCAGCAGCTCCGCAGACACAGATACGCAGTATTTT

v_call: TRBV19
j_call: TRBJ1-4
clone_size: NA
d_call: NA
cdr3_aa: CASTPRQGSYEKLFF
cdr3_nt: TGTGCCAGTACCCCCCGGCAGGGAAGTTATGAAAAACTGTTTTTT